The clone carrying this TCR beta chain showed up just a few times. The J segment lost 2 bases and the V segment lost 4 bases, leaving 7 bases of the junction unmatched. This CDR3 contains 15 residues. Per the germline V gene, CDR1 is SGHAT and CDR2 is FQNNGV. The data were taken from a study of blood T cell repertoires in COVID-19. Study information: COVID-19 samples collected from the United States, Italy and Spain covered acute and convalescent phases. In each case, the material was cDNA or gDNA derived from T cells, B-cell-depleted T cells, or PBMCs.

Methods used by the authors: Estimation of nucleated cell counts was performed using reference gene primer amplification. Sequenced by immunoSEQ multiplex PCR; TCRdb stores in-frame clones only, minus some. V and J calls and clone size are copied from that table; D and trimming were computed from the DNA. The sample carries roughly 150,000 clones, more than 75% recorded once. What was sequenced was peripheral blood. V gene TRBV11-2 combines with J gene TRBJ1-2; the match to TRBD1 covers 7 bases. The source is a man aged 50-60 years who had recovered from COVID-19. CDR3 sequence (DNA): TGTGCCAGCAGCTCGGACAGGTTGGGGAACTATGGCTACACCTTC. It is translated as CASSSDRLGNYGYTF.